The clone carrying this T cell receptor beta chain was detected many times. The antigen is unknown. The data were obtained in a study of CD8+CD57+ T cells in acquired aplastic anemia. Study context: DNA per sorted CD4+ or CD8+ sample ranged roughly 0.18 to 30 ug, averaging roughly 3.2 ug.

Study-wide findings and caveats: Controls and patients did not differ significantly in CD8+ Simpson's diversity. The study identified roughly 29 CD8+ CDR3 sequences shared by patients and controls.

It was genomic DNA that served as the template for profiling TCR beta VDJ and CDR3. One entry per CDR3 protein results from TCRdb running MiXCR on the reads. The sample records 86,000 or so distinct CDR3 sequences, more than 40% being singletons. The CDR3 extends over 15 amino acids. V was clipped by 3 bases and J by 0 bases; unmatched bases: 5. The germline V gene has CDR1 SGDLS and CDR2 YYNGEE. Source material: sorted CD4+, CD8+, or CD8+CD57+ T cells (not recorded which) from PBMCs. This TCR was sampled from a human donor in good health, serving as a control. The V call is TRBV9, the J call TRBJ1-2; 7 bases line up with TRBD1. The CDR3 reads CASSETGTANYGYTF. The CDR3 DNA follows: TGTGCCAGCAGCGAGACAGGGACAGCTAACTATGGCTACACCTTC.